This T cell receptor beta chain was captured in a study of blood T cells in healthy people across ages (dated by TCRdb to between 2014 and 2016). Regarding the research as a whole: Template switching captured roughly one uniquely barcoded TCR beta cDNA molecule per two T cells in model experiments. Age-related changes in TCR beta repertoire diversity were measured in the study by deep sequencing normalized with unique cDNA molecular identifiers. The donors were split into four age groups: young (average 16 years), middle-aged (39), aged (roughly 60) and long-lived (approximately 80). To avoid experimental bias, donors of different ages were distributed randomly across sequencing lanes. Two additional independent replicas of 1 million unique cDNA reads from the same blood draw were analyzed for two donors (one aged 18 to 30 and one aged 80 or older).

The library was produced with 5' RACE. A second PCR of 7 to 11 cycles was run with a J-beta primer mix and a sample-barcoded 5' primer. A unique molecular identifier was introduced onto each TCR beta cDNA molecule by a template-switch 5' adaptor carrying 12 random nucleotides. At least 2.5 million CDR3-containing paired-end reads were obtained from each sample. All of the RNA was converted into first-strand cDNA using the Mint cDNA synthesis kit, with a TRBC-specific oligonucleotide serving as the primer. Following uracil-DNA glycosylase treatment, all cDNA underwent a first 18-cycle PCR with the universal primers M1SS and BC2_uni_R. The source study handled its data this way. Normalization of each sample was performed by random selection of 1 million high-quality reads, each carrying a distinct molecular identifier. Reads sharing molecular identifiers were discarded rather than binned into consensus sequences. MiTCR, set to a Q25 quality threshold and the strictest error-elimination algorithm, was used for CDR3 identification, clonotype clustering and error correction. A nonparametric unseen species model using Euler transformation provided a lower-bound estimate of total TCR beta diversity. TCRdb redid the processing of the public reads, applying fastp at Q25 and MiXCR, and retained in-frame beta chains. Merged by CDR3 protein, the rows form single entries marked with the most common genes and DNA. These V and J calls are TCRdb output, not the study's own analysis. The sample table holds 1.8 million or so distinct CDR3 sequences, of which approximately 39% were seen once. The top ten clones comprise 20% to 25% of the sample.

Systemically healthy Caucasian individuals from Russia, some 36 in total and aged about 6 to 100 years, were included as donors. Each donor gave around 9.8 milliliters of peripheral blood, collected into EDTA-treated Vacutainer tubes. Ficoll-Paque density-gradient centrifugation was used to isolate PBMCs, with at least 6.5 million per sample. Trizol reagent was used to extract total RNA from PBMCs, with at least 5 micrograms per sample. For every donor, flow cytometry on a PBMC aliquot measured the percentage of naive CD45RAhigh/CD27high T cells. The paper's findings and limits, for the study overall: Estimates of total diversity based on one million sequenced T cells were regarded as lower bounds and as underestimates. As age increased, observed TCR beta diversity per million T cells dropped in a roughly linear way, and a significant reduction was already evident by age 40. Because donor CMV infection status was unknown, age-related changes in expanded clonotypes were potentially confounded. The long-lived group showed more naive CD4+ T cells, fewer expanded clones and increased TCR diversity than the aged group, suggesting age selection. The percentage of naive T cells measured by flow cytometry correlated strongly with observed TCR beta diversity. Conclusive comparison of naive and antigen-experienced compartments was prevented by the profiling of bulk unsorted PBMCs.

This clonotype has only a few counts. Its recognized antigen is unknown. No much larger clone exists at a distance of one base, and base qualities are not known. Its CDR3 holds 15 amino acids, cysteine through phenylalanine. Only the CDR3 DNA stays, 45 bases, in frame from base 1. Reading the germline V gene gives CDR1 SQVTM and CDR2 ANQGSEA. At the junction V is shortened by 6 bases and J by 1 base; bases outside the gene matches: 10. This TCR was sampled from a human donor in good health. The chain employs TRBV29-1 and TRBJ2-5, and TRBD1 matches 8 of the central bases. Sequencing was performed on blood. The CDR3 has the sequence CSVLPTGVLQETQYF. The nucleotide sequence reads TGCAGCGTGCTACCGACAGGGGTTCTCCAAGAGACCCAGTACTTC.